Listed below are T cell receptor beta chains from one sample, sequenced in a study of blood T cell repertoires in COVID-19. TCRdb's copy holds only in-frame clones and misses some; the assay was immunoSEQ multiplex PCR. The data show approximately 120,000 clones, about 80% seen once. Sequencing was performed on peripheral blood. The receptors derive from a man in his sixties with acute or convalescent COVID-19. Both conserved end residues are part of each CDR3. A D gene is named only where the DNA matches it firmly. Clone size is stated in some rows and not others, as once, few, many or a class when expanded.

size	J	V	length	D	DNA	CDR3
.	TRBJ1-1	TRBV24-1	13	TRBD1	TGTGCCACCAGTGAGCAGGGGGGTACTGAAGCTTTCTTT	CATSEQGGTEAFF
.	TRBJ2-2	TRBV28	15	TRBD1	TGTGCCAGCAGGGAGAACAGGGGGCGGACCGGGGAGCTGTTTTTT	CASRENRGRTGELFF
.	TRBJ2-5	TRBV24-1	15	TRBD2	TGTGCCCCCGGGGGGGCGGGGGGGGATCAGGAGACCCAGTACTTC	CAPGGAGGDQETQYF
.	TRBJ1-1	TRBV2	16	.	TGTGCCAGCAGGGGACTCCTTGCCCGGGGGAACACTGAAGCTTTCTTT	CASRGLLARGNTEAFF
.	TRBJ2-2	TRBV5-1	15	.	TGCGCCAGCAGCTTAGTTGGGGGGTCTACCGGGGAGCTGTTTTTT	CASSLVGGSTGELFF
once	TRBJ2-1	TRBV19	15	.	TGTGCCAGTAGTATAGGCCCTAGGCTTCTTGGTGAGCAGTTCTTC	CASSIGPRLLGEQFF
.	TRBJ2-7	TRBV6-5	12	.	TGTGCCAGCATCAGGGGCTCCTACGAGCAGTACTTC	CASIRGSYEQYF
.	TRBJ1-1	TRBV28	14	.	TGTGCCAGCAGTTTAGGGTACAGGAACACTGAAGCTTTCTTT	CASSLGYRNTEAFF
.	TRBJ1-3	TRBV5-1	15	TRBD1	TGCGCCAGCAGCCCCATCACAGGGGATGGAAACACCATATATTTT	CASSPITGDGNTIYF
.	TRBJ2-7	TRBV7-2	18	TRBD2	TGTGCCAGCAGCTTTCGTACTAGCGGGAGTCAGGCCGCCTACGAGCAGTACTTC	CASSFRTSGSQAAYEQYF
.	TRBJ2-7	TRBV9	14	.	TGTGCCAGTTCCCGAGCAGGGTCCTCCTACGAGCAGTACTTC	CASSRAGSSYEQYF
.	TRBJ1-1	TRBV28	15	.	TGTGCCAGCAGTTTGGGGGACTACGGGCCCACTGAAGCTTTCTTT	CASSLGDYGPTEAFF
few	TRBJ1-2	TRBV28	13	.	TGTGCCAGCAGTCCCCCTCTAGACTATGGCTACACCTTC	CASSPPLDYGYTF
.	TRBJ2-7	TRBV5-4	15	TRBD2	TGTGCCAGCAGCTTGGCCGGTGCCCTAGCGGGCGAGCAGTACTTC	CASSLAGALAGEQYF
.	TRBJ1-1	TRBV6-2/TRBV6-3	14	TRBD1	TGTGCCAGCAGTTACTCCGGGACAGGCCTTGAAGCTTTCTTT	CASSYSGTGLEAFF
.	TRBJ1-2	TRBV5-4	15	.	TGTGCCAGCAGCTTGGACTTAGGCAGGGCTCGCGGCTACACCTTC	CASSLDLGRARGYTF
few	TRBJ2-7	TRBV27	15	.	TGTGCCAGCAGTTCCGTAGGAGGGGGGGACTACGAGCAGTACTTC	CASSSVGGGDYEQYF